The next 24 T cell receptor beta chains were all read from a single sample in a study of T cell responses to AZD1222 COVID-19 vaccine. Clones were sequenced by immunoSEQ multiplex PCR, and TCRdb holds only the in-frame ones, with some missing. The table has tens of thousands of clones, roughly 90% seen once. This sample comprised peripheral blood, obtained on day 0 of AZD1222 vaccination. Receptors were obtained from an adult in good health.

The V call is TRBV6-5, the J call TRBJ1-2; maybe TRBD1 (5 bases). Germline-derived CDR1 and CDR2 are MNHEY and SVGAGI. The V and J ends lost 7 bases and 0 bases respectively, with 15 bases between them. The CDR3 loop spans 15 amino acids. The CDR3: CASTSRTRANYGYTF. For the CDR3, the DNA is TGTGCCAGCACCTCGAGGACAAGGGCTAACTATGGCTACACCTTC.

The chain joins TRBV6-1 to TRBJ2-7; 8 nucleotides line up with TRBD1. The germline V gene encodes CDR1 MNHNS and CDR2 SASEGT. V dropped 3 bases and J dropped 3; count of bases not matched to a gene: 4. This CDR3 region has 14 residues. The DNA for the CDR3 is TGTGCCAGCAGTGAGTACAGGGGGGTCTACGAGCAGTACTTC. Residues: CASSEYRGVYEQYF.

Here the CDR3 DNA reads TGTGCCAGCAGTAAGCAGGGGGCGGTAAACACTGAAGCTTTCTTT. It yields the protein CASSKQGAVNTEAFF. V gene TRBV6-5 combines with J gene TRBJ1-1, with 8 nucleotides matching TRBD1. The junction had 7 bases not matched to a gene; V was cut back by 5 bases and J by 2 bases. This CDR3 comprises 15 residues. Germline V gives CDR1 MNHEY, CDR2 SVGAGI.

This chain uses TRBV7-6 with TRBJ2-3; TRBD2 matches at 9 bases. The germline CDR1 and CDR2 sequences are SGHVS and FNYEAQ. This CDR3 comprises 16 residues. V lost 1 base, J lost 1 base, and 3 bases stayed unmatched. CDR3 amino acids: CASSLGQRGGTDTQYF. For the CDR3, the DNA is TGTGCCAGCAGCTTAGGGCAGCGGGGGGGCACAGATACGCAGTATTTT.

V gene TRBV5-6 combines with J gene TRBJ2-5; possible D gene TRBD2, 5 bases. Trimming left V 1 base short and J 5 bases short, with 6 bases between. The germline gives CDR1 SGHDT, CDR2 YYEEEE. The CDR3 covers 12 residues. CDR3 residues: CASSLRRETQYF. The CDR3 DNA is TGTGCCAGCAGCTTGAGGAGGGAGACCCAGTACTTC.

The chain employs TRBV6-5 and TRBJ1-1, with 10 bases matching TRBD1. CDR3 size: 13 residues. Trimming took 6 bases from V and 11 from J; bases not matched to a gene: 9. Germline V gene data show CDR1 as MNHEY and CDR2 as SVGAGI. The CDR3 DNA reads as TGTGCCAGCAGGATCGACAGGGGGCGGTCGGCTTTCTTT. Translated: CASRIDRGRSAFF.

This rearrangement joins TRBV11-1 to TRBJ1-1; D not certain. This CDR3 is 14 amino acids long. CDR1 is SGHAT and CDR2 is FQDESV in the germline V gene (reference sequence). The V end was cut by 6 bases, the J end by 1 base, with 12 bases between. CDR3 coding DNA: TGTGCCAGCAGGTCTGTCCTGGGGAACACTGAAGCTTTCTTT. Encoded protein: CASRSVLGNTEAFF.

CDR3 DNA: TGTGCCAGCAGTCCGCACCGGGACAGGGACCGATTCAACTATGGCTACACCTTC. Its translation is CASSPHRDRDRFNYGYTF. The genes are TRBV6-6 and TRBJ1-2, with TRBD1 matching over 9 bases. Germline lookup yields CDR1 MNHNY and CDR2 SVGAGI (reference sequence). V trimming: 5 bases; J trimming: 2 bases; junction bases outside the gene matches: 15. CDR3 size: 18 residues.

The V gene is TRBV4-1, the J gene TRBJ1-5, with unresolved D. Germline values: CDR1 MGHRA, CDR2 YSYEKL. The V end was cut by 0 bases, the J end by 7 bases, with 13 bases between. The CDR3 contains 15 residues. The CDR3 here is CASSQDWGYGQPQHF. Here the CDR3 DNA reads TGCGCCAGCAGCCAAGATTGGGGATACGGACAGCCCCAGCATTTT.

This sequence joins TRBV7-6 and TRBJ2-6; D perhaps matches TRBD2 (6 bases). CDR3 length: 16 residues. V lost 2 bases and J 4 bases, leaving 12 bases between the germline ends. The V gene's germline CDR1 is SGHVS and CDR2 FNYEAQ. The CDR3 reads CASSLRGSLGANVLTF. Written as DNA, the CDR3 is TGTGCCAGCAGCTTACGGGGGTCTTTGGGGGCCAACGTCCTGACTTTC.

The chain employs TRBV19 and TRBJ2-3; 12 nucleotides align to TRBD2. After removal of 6 bases from V and 3 bases from J, the junction contained 4 bases not matched to a gene. The CDR3 is made up of 15 amino acids. Germline V gene sequence: CDR1 LNHDA, CDR2 SQIVND (reference sequence). The DNA for the CDR3 is TGTGCCAGTAGCCAACTAGCGGGGGGAACAGATACGCAGTATTTT. Translated: CASSQLAGGTDTQYF.

The chain employs TRBV19 and TRBJ1-5; 7 positions agree with TRBD1. Germline-derived CDR1 and CDR2 are LNHDA and SQIVND (reference sequence). V was clipped by 7 bases and J by 7 bases; unmatched bases: 7. The CDR3 consists of 13 residues. The CDR3 sequence is CASTDRREQPQHF. The CDR3 DNA is TGTGCCAGTACGGACAGGCGTGAGCAGCCCCAGCATTTT.

CDR3 DNA: TGTGCCAGCAGCGTACAGGGGCAAGGCACTGAAGCTTTCTTT. It is translated as CASSVQGQGTEAFF. V and J are TRBV7-3 and TRBJ1-1; 7 bases line up with TRBD1. V shed 5 bases, J shed 4 bases, and the junction held 7 bases outside the gene matches. Germline CDR1 SGHTA, CDR2 FQGTGA. The CDR3 contains 14 residues.

This chain joins TRBV6-5 and TRBJ1-4; 8 bases are a match to TRBD1. The germline V gene encodes CDR1 MNHEY and CDR2 SVGAGI. The V gene end was trimmed by 7 bases and the J gene end by 8 bases; junction bases not matched to a gene: 6. This CDR3 is 13 amino acids long. CDR3 sequence: CASKAGGTEKLFF. The CDR3 nucleotides read TGTGCCAGCAAAGCAGGGGGCACGGAAAAACTGTTTTTT.

This clone has only a few counts. This sequence joins TRBV11-2 and TRBJ1-2; TRBD1 aligns across 9 bases. The V and J ends lost 5 bases and 5 bases, in that order; junction bases with no gene match: 9. This CDR3 contains 15 residues. Per the germline V gene, CDR1 is SGHAT and CDR2 is FQNNGV. CDR3 bases: TGTGCCAGCAGCAAAACCGGGACAGGGATTTATGGCTACACCTTC. Amino acid sequence: CASSKTGTGIYGYTF.

CDR3 nucleotides: TGTGCCAGCAGCCAAGATGGGGCAGCTCATGGCTACACCTTC. This codes for CASSQDGAAHGYTF. V gene TRBV3-1 (or the pseudogene TRBV3-2) combines with J gene TRBJ1-2, with D perhaps matching TRBD1 (5 bases). CDR1 and CDR2 from the germline V gene are LGHDT and YNNKEL (reference sequence). Trimming took off 0 bases at V and 6 bases at J, with 11 bases between the two ends. The CDR3 has 14 amino acids.

The J gene is TRBJ1-5, the V gene TRBV30, with 8 bases identical to TRBD1. CDR1 is GTSNPN and CDR2 is SVGIG in the germline V gene (reference sequence). Trimming removed 5 bases from V and 4 bases from J; junction bases left unmatched: 7. CDR3 size: 14 residues. CDR3 bases: TGTGCCTGGGGACAGGGACCAGGTAATCAGCCCCAGCATTTT. This codes for CAWGQGPGNQPQHF.

This chain links TRBV19 with TRBJ2-7; the match to TRBD1 covers 8 bases. This CDR3 is built from 13 residues. Germline CDR1 is LNHDA and CDR2 is SQIVND (reference sequence). The V gene end was trimmed by 4 bases and the J gene end by 3 bases; junction bases not matched to a gene: 2. CDR3 residues: CASSSDRGYEQYF. The CDR3 nucleotides are TGTGCCAGTAGTAGCGACAGGGGCTACGAGCAGTACTTC.

The rearrangement uses TRBV14 and TRBJ1-4; weak D call: TRBD1 (6 bases). Germline V gene data show CDR1 as SGHDN and CDR2 as FVKESK. Trimming stripped 1 base from V and 5 bases from J, with 14 bases between. The CDR3 is 16 residues long. The CDR3 region is CASSQAGGTRNEKLFF. The CDR3 nucleotides are TGTGCCAGCAGCCAAGCCGGGGGCACGCGAAATGAAAAACTGTTTTTT. Looking up the rest from reference TRBV14 and TRBJ1-4 gives the full variable domain: EAGVTQFPSHSVIEKGQTVTLRCDPISGHDNLYWYRRVMGKEIKFLLHFVKESKQDESGMPNNRFLAERTGGTYSTLKVQPAELEDSGVYFCASSQAGGTRNEKLFFGSGTQLSVL.

The chain uses TRBV10-3 and TRBJ2-5; TRBD2 is a possible D gene (5 bases). The CDR3 is made up of 15 amino acids. The germline V gene encodes CDR1 ENHRY and CDR2 SYGVKD. Trimming pared 4 bases from V and 1 base from J, leaving 13 bases between. The CDR3 is CAISGGLASQETQYF. In DNA form, the CDR3 reads TGTGCCATCAGTGGAGGGCTAGCATCCCAAGAGACCCAGTACTTC.

This chain connects TRBV5-8 to TRBJ1-1; D is uncertain. There are 13 residues in the CDR3. Deletions cut 0 bases from V and 4 bases from J, with 7 bases between. Looked up from germline, CDR1 is SGHTS and CDR2 is YDEGEE. The CDR3 is CASSLEPITEAFF. For the CDR3, the DNA is TGTGCCAGCAGCTTGGAACCAATCACTGAAGCTTTCTTT.

V gene TRBV7-9 combines with J gene TRBJ2-1, with 8 bases lining up with TRBD2. The CDR3 sequence is 15 residues long. The germline gives CDR1 SEHNR, CDR2 FQNEAQ (reference sequence). Unmatched junction bases numbered 6, after V lost 5 bases and J lost 3 bases. CDR3 sequence reads: CASSPQRGSYNEQFF. In DNA form, the CDR3 reads TGTGCCAGCAGCCCTCAGCGGGGGAGCTACAATGAGCAGTTCTTC. The full variable domain, its missing parts supplied by reference TRBV7-9 and TRBJ2-1, is DTGVSQNPRHKITKRGQNVTFRCDPISEHNRLYWYRQTLGQGPEFLTYFQNEAQLEKSRLLSDRFSAERPKGSFSTLEIQRTEQGDSAMYLCASSPQRGSYNEQFFGPGTRLTVL.

The genes are TRBV5-1 and TRBJ2-1; D is undetermined. CDR3 length equals 15 residues. The V and J ends lost 0 bases and 3 bases respectively, with 10 bases between them. The germline V gene encodes CDR1 SGHRS and CDR2 YFSETQ. This CDR3 reads CASSLEGLGYNEQFF. The CDR3 DNA reads TGCGCCAGCAGCTTGGAAGGGTTGGGCTACAATGAGCAGTTCTTC.

This sequence joins TRBV18 and TRBJ1-2; D gene unclear. V was cut by 3 bases and J by 8 bases, with 19 bases left in between. Germline V gene data show CDR1 as KGHSH and CDR2 as LQKENI. CDR3 length equals 15 residues. The CDR3 region has the DNA TGTGCCAGCTCACCTATCTTGGGAGAAAAGGCCGGCTACACCTTC. It specifies CASSPILGEKAGYTF.